This entry lists 18 T cell receptor beta chains sequenced from one sample in a study of T cells in Graves' hyperthyroidism and ophthalmopathy (dated by TCRdb to the late 2010s). The library was made by multiplex PCR. This sample was sequenced with an Illumina HiSeq 2000. The TCR beta CDR3 regions were amplified from RNA transcripts. For the first round of RT-PCR on the TCR CDR3, the HTBI primer set was used together with the Qiagen OneStep RT-PCR kit. Through fastp at Q25 and MiXCR, TCRdb rebuilt clones from the public reads, retaining in-frame beta chains. Entries that share a CDR3 protein sequence are merged under the most common genes and DNA. Here the sample has about 330,000 distinct CDR3 sequences; about 13% occur a single time. 30% to 40% of the sample is in the top ten clones. Material: blood. The receptor source for this set is a woman in her 40s with Graves' ophthalmopathy.

This clonotype was recorded at least ten times. This sequence joins TRBV2 and TRBJ1-5, with TRBD1 matching over 9 bases. Germline V lookup: CDR1 SNHLY, CDR2 FYNNEI. Unmatched junction bases numbered 16, after V lost 2 bases and J lost 2 bases. This CDR3 has 20 amino acids. The CDR3 DNA sequence: TGTGCCAGCAGTGAATTTGGAGTGGGAACAGGGGGCGTTGGCAATCAGCCCCAGCATTTT. It encodes CASSEFGVGTGGVGNQPQHF.

This chain links TRBV6-2 or TRBV6-3 with TRBJ1-2; 7 nucleotides align to TRBD1. The CDR3 is 12 amino acids. The junction had 3 bases not matched to a gene; V was cut back by 5 bases and J by 6 bases. The germline V gene encodes CDR1 MNHEY and CDR2 SVGEGT. The CDR3 reads CASSDQGDGYTF. The CDR3 DNA reads as TGTGCCAGCAGTGACCAGGGGGATGGCTACACCTTC.

This clonotype appeared a few times. The V gene is TRBV6-1, the J gene TRBJ1-3; D remains unclear. CDR1 is MNHNS and CDR2 is SASEGT in the germline V gene. V gave up 6 bases and J gave up 9 bases, with 15 bases separating them. The length of the CDR3 is 13 residues. CDR3 amino acids: CASSRGWSTTIYF. CDR3 nucleotides: TGTGCCAGCAGCCGCGGTTGGTCCACCACCATATATTTT.

This clonotype was picked up many times. The V call is TRBV6-1, the J call TRBJ2-1; the match to TRBD2 covers 7 bases. Per the germline V gene, CDR1 is MNHNS and CDR2 is SASEGT. CDR3 length: 14 residues. J gave up 9 bases and V 4 bases, and 9 bases lay outside the gene matches. CDR3 residues: CASSVSGGVSEQFF. CDR3 DNA: TGTGCCAGCAGTGTGTCGGGAGGTGTTAGTGAGCAGTTCTTC.

The sample holds many counts of this clonotype. V gene TRBV20-1 combines with J gene TRBJ2-3; TRBD2 is a possible D gene (5 bases). The CDR3 totals 14 residues. Germline values: CDR1 DFQATT, CDR2 SNEGSKA (reference sequence). V dropped 5 bases and J dropped 0 bases, with 12 bases sitting between them. Here the CDR3 DNA reads TGCAGTGCTTTGACTACCAGTAGCACAGATACGCAGTATTTT. Protein product: CSALTTSSTDTQYF.

There are a few counts of this clonotype. The rearrangement uses TRBV18 and TRBJ2-1, with TRBD2 matching over 10 bases. The CDR3 sequence is 15 residues long. The junction had 1 base not matched to a gene; V was cut back by 2 bases and J by 3 bases. Germline-derived CDR1 and CDR2 are KGHSH and LQKENI. The CDR3 protein is CASSPTSGVYNEQFF. CDR3 nucleotides: TGTGCCAGCTCACCAACTAGCGGGGTCTACAATGAGCAGTTCTTC.

The count of this clonotype is one. The limits of the CDR3 on the DNA are not certain, so only TCRdb's listed CDR3 is given. The rearrangement joins TRBV12-3 or TRBV12-4 to TRBJ2-2; TRBD1, the table's D call, was not compared with the DNA. The CDR3 is 15 residues long, counting both termini. CDR3 sequence: CASSFLAGDTGELFF.

The sample holds a few counts of this clonotype. The chain carries TRBV3-1 and TRBJ2-1; D may match TRBD1 or TRBD2 (5 bases each). Trimming removed 0 bases at V and 6 bases at J, with 12 bases between. There are 15 residues in the CDR3. Germline V gene sequence: CDR1 LGHDT, CDR2 YNNKEL (reference sequence). The CDR3 DNA follows: TGTGCCAGCAGCCAAGACGGGACGAGGACCAATGAGCAGTTCTTC. Its protein is CASSQDGTRTNEQFF.

This clonotype was counted many times. The rearrangement uses TRBV7-8 and TRBJ1-2, with TRBD1 matching 10 bases. Germline V gene sequence: CDR1 SGHVS, CDR2 FQNEAQ. This CDR3 spans 15 amino acids. With V trimmed by 1 base and J by 7 bases, 6 bases remained unmatched. CDR3 sequence (DNA): TGTGCCAGCAGCTTAGGAGGACAGGGGGATTTTGGCTACACCTTC. Its translation is CASSLGGQGDFGYTF.

The table lists this clonotype with many counts. The chain couples TRBV29-1 to TRBJ2-1, with 11 bases aligning to TRBD2. Trimming cost V 5 bases and J 9 bases; bases outside gene matches: 6. CDR1 and CDR2 (germline): SQVTM, ANQGSEA. The CDR3 consists of 13 residues. CDR3 region: CSVRQGLAVEQFF. The CDR3 nucleotides are TGCAGCGTTCGACAGGGACTAGCGGTTGAGCAGTTCTTC.

This clonotype has a count of ten or more. The chain couples TRBV5-1 to TRBJ1-1; D gene uncertain. Germline CDR1 reads SGHRS; CDR2 reads YFSETQ. The V gene lost 2 bases and the J gene lost 2 bases, with 13 bases spanning the gap. This CDR3 region has 15 residues. This chain's CDR3 is CASSFLQRGNTEAFF. CDR3 DNA sequence: TGCGCCAGCAGCTTCCTGCAGAGAGGCAACACTGAAGCTTTCTTT.

This clonotype was detected ten times or more. With a much larger clone just one base away, this may be a read error. The chain combines TRBV20-1 with TRBJ1-5; no clear D gene. Germline CDR1 and CDR2: DFQATT and SNEGSKA (reference sequence). The CDR3 length is 13 residues. V was trimmed by 3 bases and J by 0 bases, leaving 6 bases between them. CDR3 sequence reads: CSASQDSNQPQHF. For the CDR3, the DNA is TGCAGTGCTAGTCAGGATAGCAATCAGCCCCAGCATTTT.

This clonotype has a count of ten or more. The chain joins TRBV6-1 to TRBJ2-7, with TRBD1 as a possible D gene (5 bases). This CDR3 comprises 14 residues. The germline V gene encodes CDR1 MNHNS and CDR2 SASEGT. Trimming removed 3 bases from V and 3 bases from J, with 12 bases in between. The CDR3 DNA follows: TGTGCCAGCAGTGAGACGACAGCTAACTACGAGCAGTACTTC. Translation: CASSETTANYEQYF.

The rearrangement joins TRBV19 to TRBJ1-4; weak D call: TRBD1 (5 bases). CDR3 length: 15 amino acids. V was cut by 3 bases and J by 4 bases, with 12 bases left in between. Germline assignment: CDR1 LNHDA and CDR2 SQIVND (reference sequence). CDR3 region: CASSISGTGNEKLFF. CDR3 sequence (DNA): TGTGCCAGTAGTATTTCCGGGACGGGTAATGAAAAACTGTTTTTT.

This clonotype was found a few times. J is TRBJ1-2 and V is TRBV5-1, with D maybe TRBD1 (5 bases). CDR3 length: 12 residues. Trimming removed 4 bases at V and 8 bases at J, with 12 bases between. Germline CDR1 and CDR2: SGHRS and YFSETQ. The DNA of the CDR3 is TGCGCCAGCAGCACCACCCAGGGAGGCTACACCTTC. Protein product: CASSTTQGGYTF. Drawing the rest from reference TRBV5-1 and TRBJ1-2, the complete variable domain is KAGVTQTPRYLIKTRGQQVTLSCSPISGHRSVSWYQQTPGQGLQFLFEYFSETQRNKGNFPGRFSGRQFSNSRSEMNVSTLELGDSALYLCASSTTQGGYTFGSGTRLTVV.

Ten or more counts support this clonotype. The CDR3 coding sequence is TGTGCCAGCGGCCGGACAGGGCTGGGATACAATGAGCAGTTCTTC. Translating gives CASGRTGLGYNEQFF. The chain has TRBV6-1 and TRBJ2-1; 8 bases agree with TRBD1. CDR3 length: 15 residues. CDR1 is MNHNS, CDR2 SASEGT, per germline. V dropped 8 bases and J dropped 4; count of bases not matched to a gene: 10.

The J gene is TRBJ2-5, the V gene TRBV3-1; D is possibly TRBD2 (6 bases). V was pared by 3 bases and J by 3 bases, with 17 bases between. This CDR3 comprises 16 residues. CDR1 and CDR2 (germline): LGHDT, YNNKEL (reference sequence). CDR3: CASSHLSGTQKETQYF. The CDR3 DNA sequence: TGTGCCAGCAGCCATCTTTCCGGGACTCAGAAAGAGACCCAGTACTTC.

The table lists this clonotype with many counts. The J gene is TRBJ2-1, the V gene TRBV7-9; 10 bases match TRBD2. The CDR3 has 15 amino acids. Germline assignment: CDR1 SEHNR and CDR2 FQNEAQ (reference sequence). As DNA, the CDR3 is TGTGCTCTAGCGGGGGCCCCTAGCTCCTACAATGAGCAGTTCTTC. This sequence encodes CALAGAPSSYNEQFF.